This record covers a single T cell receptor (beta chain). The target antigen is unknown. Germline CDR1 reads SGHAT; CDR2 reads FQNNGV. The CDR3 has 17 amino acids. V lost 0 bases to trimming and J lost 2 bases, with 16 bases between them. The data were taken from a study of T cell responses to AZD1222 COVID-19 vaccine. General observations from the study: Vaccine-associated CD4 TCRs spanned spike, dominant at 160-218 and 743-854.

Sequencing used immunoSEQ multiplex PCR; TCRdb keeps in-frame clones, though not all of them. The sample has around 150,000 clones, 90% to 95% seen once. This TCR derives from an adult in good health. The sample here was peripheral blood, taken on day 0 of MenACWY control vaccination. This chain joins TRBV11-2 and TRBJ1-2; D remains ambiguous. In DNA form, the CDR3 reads TGTGCCAGCAGCTTAGAGTGGTCTATCGGGCGCAACTATGGCTACACCTTC. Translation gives CASSLEWSIGRNYGYTF.